The 20 T cell receptor beta chains listed next were all sequenced from one sample in a study of OX40 agonist ivuxolimab in advanced cancers. Repertoires were generated with immunoSEQ multiplex PCR, while TCRdb's copy carries only in-frame clones and drops some. This table has over 100,000 clones, approximately 90% appearing once. Sequences were derived from CD4+ or CD8+ T cells sorted from blood, sampled in a trial of the OX40 agonist ivuxolimab. Every receptor here comes from an adult with an advanced solid tumor such as melanoma, head and neck, liver or kidney cancer.

This rearrangement joins TRBV28 to TRBJ1-2; D may be TRBD1 (5 bases). The CDR3 sequence is 14 residues long. Trimming took 3 bases from V and 3 from J, leaving 11 bases between them. The germline V gene has CDR1 MDHEN and CDR2 SYDVKM. CDR3 nucleotides: TGTGCCAGCAGTTTTGCAGGGAGCGACTATGGCTACACCTTC. It is translated as CASSFAGSDYGYTF.

Notes on this clone: The same CDR3 arises from other DNA sequences in this sample as well. J is TRBJ2-1 and V is TRBV5-1; D gene uncertain. The V end was cut by 0 bases, the J end by 0 bases, with 7 bases between. Germline CDR1 SGHRS, CDR2 YFSETQ. The CDR3 is 15 residues long. The CDR3 region is CASSLASSSYNEQFF. The DNA for the CDR3 is TGCGCCAGCAGCTTGGCTAGTAGCTCCTACAATGAGCAGTTCTTC.

This chain uses TRBV28 with TRBJ1-5; tentative D call: TRBD1 (5 bases). Looked up from germline, CDR1 is MDHEN and CDR2 is SYDVKM. Trimming left V 6 bases short and J 0 bases short, with 18 bases between. This CDR3 is built from 17 residues. The CDR3 reads CASRAVQGSYSNQPQHF. The CDR3 nucleotides read TGTGCCAGCAGGGCTGTGCAGGGTTCCTATAGCAATCAGCCCCAGCATTTT.

The J gene is TRBJ1-4, the V gene TRBV4-3; TRBD1 might be the D (6 bases). The V gene lost 0 bases and the J gene lost 8 bases, with 13 bases spanning the gap. The CDR3 length is 15 residues. Germline V lookup: CDR1 LGHNA, CDR2 YSLEER. CDR3 sequence: CASSQDVRGGEKLFF. In DNA form, the CDR3 reads TGCGCCAGCAGCCAAGACGTCAGGGGCGGCGAAAAACTGTTTTTT.

J is TRBJ2-1 and V is TRBV5-1, with TRBD2 matching 8 bases. Germline lookup yields CDR1 SGHRS and CDR2 YFSETQ. V lost 4 bases and J lost 4; bases outside the gene matches: 7. CDR3 length equals 15 residues. CDR3 region: CASSKAGEAYNEQFF. The CDR3 nucleotides read TGCGCCAGCAGCAAAGCGGGAGAAGCTTACAATGAGCAGTTCTTC.

The chain has TRBV28 and TRBJ1-4; weak D call: TRBD1 (5 bases). Trimming cost V 8 bases and J 9 bases, with 16 bases left between them. The CDR3 is made up of 13 amino acids. Germline V lookup: CDR1 MDHEN, CDR2 SYDVKM. The CDR3: CASRDVKLKKLFF. The CDR3 DNA is TGTGCCAGCCGGGACGTCAAATTGAAAAAACTGTTTTTT.

This chain links TRBV28 with TRBJ1-1, with 7 positions matching TRBD1. Germline V CDR1 and CDR2: MDHEN, SYDVKM. Unmatched junction bases numbered 9, after V lost 7 bases and J lost 4 bases. The CDR3 runs 14 residues. This CDR3 is CASKDRTPSTEAFF. DNA of the CDR3: TGTGCCAGCAAGGACAGGACCCCGAGCACTGAAGCTTTCTTT.

V and J are TRBV19 and TRBJ2-7, with D possibly matching TRBD1 (6 bases). CDR3 length equals 15 residues. V gave up 2 bases and J gave up 0 bases, with 11 bases separating them. Germline V gene lookup returns CDR1 LNHDA and CDR2 SQIVND (reference sequence). The CDR3 nucleotides are TGTGCCAGTAGTATAATTGGGACAAGCTCCTACGAGCAGTACTTC. Protein sequence: CASSIIGTSSYEQYF.

This clone has just one count. The J gene is TRBJ2-1, the V gene TRBV4-3; 8 positions match TRBD2. The CDR3 length is 15 residues. The J segment lost 8 bases and the V segment lost 4 bases, leaving 10 bases of the junction unmatched. In germline, CDR1 is LGHNA, CDR2 YSLEER. The CDR3 bases are TGCGCCAGCAGCCTCAAAGCGGGAGCAGGCGATGAGCAGTTCTTC. Protein: CASSLKAGAGDEQFF.

The DNA of the CDR3 is TGTGCCACCATCCCGAGGGTGGTAGCCAAAAACATTCAGTACTTC. Encoded protein: CATIPRVVAKNIQYF. The V gene is TRBV15, the J gene TRBJ2-4, with a tentative D call TRBD2 (5 bases). Deletions cut 7 bases from V and 0 bases from J, with 13 bases between. The CDR3 extends over 15 amino acids. Germline CDR1 and CDR2: LNHNV and YYDKDF (reference sequence).

This chain uses TRBV7-9 with TRBJ1-4, with D unclear. The CDR3 contains 13 residues. The V gene's germline CDR1 is SEHNR and CDR2 FQNEAQ (reference sequence). V was shortened by 1 base and J by 8 bases, with 8 bases between the two germline ends. The CDR3 sequence is CASSLGAGEKLFF. DNA for the CDR3: TGTGCCAGCAGCTTAGGTGCCGGGGAAAAACTGTTTTTT.

This chain uses TRBV29-1 with TRBJ1-1; 8 bases map to TRBD1. Germline CDR1 is SQVTM and CDR2 is ANQGSEA. The CDR3 runs 12 residues. V dropped 7 bases and J dropped 8; count of bases not matched to a gene: 9. The CDR3 reads CSGVTGVREAFF. The CDR3 DNA is TGCAGCGGAGTGACAGGGGTGAGGGAAGCTTTCTTT.

This clone was seen at least ten times. V is TRBV2 and J is TRBJ1-4; weak D call: TRBD1 (6 bases). Trimming took off 6 bases at V and 8 bases at J, with 7 bases between the two ends. The CDR3 contains 11 residues. The germline V gene has CDR1 SNHLY and CDR2 FYNNEI. DNA for the CDR3: TGTGCCAGCAGCGGGACAGAAAAACTGTTTTTT. This gives the protein CASSGTEKLFF.

V is TRBV12-2 and J is TRBJ2-3. TRBV12-2 is classified as a pseudogene. The CDR3 sequence is 12 residues long. CDR3 in DNA: TGTGCAAGTCGCTTAGATGCAGATACGCAGTATTTT. As protein: CASRLDADTQYF.

The J gene is TRBJ1-1, the V gene TRBV28, with 7 nucleotides matching TRBD1. Germline V gene lookup returns CDR1 MDHEN and CDR2 SYDVKM. Trimming removed 6 bases from V and 11 bases from J; junction bases left unmatched: 6. The CDR3 contains 11 residues. CDR3 DNA: TGTGCCAGCAGCCGGGACAGCGGGGCTTTCTTT. This translates into CASSRDSGAFF.

This clone was counted between two and nine times. This sequence joins TRBV7-9 and TRBJ1-4; D is uncertain. Trimming stripped 5 bases from V and 8 bases from J, with 15 bases between. Per the germline V gene, CDR1 is SEHNR and CDR2 is FQNEAQ (reference sequence). This CDR3 comprises 14 residues. Here the CDR3 DNA reads TGTGCCAGCAGCCCGCCTCTCCGGGGAGAAAAACTGTTTTTT. This gives the protein CASSPPLRGEKLFF.

The chain couples TRBV5-1 to TRBJ2-7; no definite D call. V lost 0 bases and J 0 bases, leaving 10 bases between the germline ends. There are 15 residues in the CDR3. Germline CDR1 is SGHRS and CDR2 is YFSETQ. The CDR3 DNA reads TGCGCCAGCAGCTTGGATCCGGGCAGCTCCTACGAGCAGTACTTC. Amino acids: CASSLDPGSSYEQYF.

The chain joins TRBV11-2 to TRBJ2-7; the match to TRBD2 covers 14 bases. The CDR3 runs to 19 residues. Trimming cost V 4 bases and J 4 bases; bases outside gene matches: 15. CDR1 is SGHAT and CDR2 is FQNNGV in the germline V gene. The CDR3 spells CASSSPGTSGRGGIYEQYF. The CDR3 DNA follows: TGTGCCAGCAGCTCACCCGGGACTAGCGGGAGAGGAGGGATTTACGAGCAGTACTTC.

The V gene is TRBV18, the J gene TRBJ2-2; D unclear. The CDR3 runs to 13 residues. V lost 5 bases to trimming and J lost 6 bases, with 10 bases between them. From germline, CDR1 is KGHSH and CDR2 LQKENI. Here the CDR3 DNA reads TGTGCCAGCTCAGAAGGGTCGGCCGGGGAGCTGTTTTTT. The encoded protein is CASSEGSAGELFF.

The chain combines TRBV5-1 with TRBJ2-5; D possibly corresponds to TRBD2 (6 bases). There are 14 residues in the CDR3. CDR1 is SGHRS, CDR2 YFSETQ, per germline. Trimming left V 4 bases short and J 5 bases short, with 15 bases between. The CDR3 DNA reads as TGCGCCAGCAGCCCACTAGCTACGGGGGAGACCCAGTACTTC. This codes for CASSPLATGETQYF.